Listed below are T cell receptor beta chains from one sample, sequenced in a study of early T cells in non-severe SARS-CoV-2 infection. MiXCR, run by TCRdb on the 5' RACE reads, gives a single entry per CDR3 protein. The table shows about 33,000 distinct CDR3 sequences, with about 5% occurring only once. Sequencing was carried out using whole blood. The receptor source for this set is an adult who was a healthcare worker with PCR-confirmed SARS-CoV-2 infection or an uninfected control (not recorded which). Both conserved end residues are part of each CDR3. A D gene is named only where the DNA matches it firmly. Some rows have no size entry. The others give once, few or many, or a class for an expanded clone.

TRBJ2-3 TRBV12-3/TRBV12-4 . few CASTHIAHFGGAPRTDTQYF TGTGCCAGCACCCATATCGCCCACTTTGGCGGGGCCCCCCGCACAGATACGCAGTATTTT
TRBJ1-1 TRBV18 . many CASSRQATNTEAFF TGTGCCAGCTCAAGACAGGCCACGAACACTGAAGCTTTCTTT
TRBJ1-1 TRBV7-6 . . CASSLLDRGYTEAFF TGTGCCAGCAGCTTATTGGATAGGGGGTACACTGAAGCTTTCTTT
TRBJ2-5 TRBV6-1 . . CAGSGAQETQYF TGTGCGGGCAGTGGGGCACAAGAGACCCAGTACTTC
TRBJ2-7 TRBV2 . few CAMGLPQYF TGTGCCATGGGACTTCCTCAGTACTTC
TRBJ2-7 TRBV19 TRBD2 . CASSIASGGRRYEQYF TGTGCCAGTAGTATAGCCAGCGGGGGCCGGAGATACGAGCAGTACTTC
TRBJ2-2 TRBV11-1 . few CASSLQGNTGELFF TGTGCCAGCAGCTTACAAGGGAACACCGGGGAGCTGTTTTTT
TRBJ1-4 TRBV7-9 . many CASSFRQGMVSLDEKLFF TGTGCCAGCAGCTTTCGCCAGGGTATGGTCTCTCTGGATGAAAAACTGTTTTTT
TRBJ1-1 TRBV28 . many CAIGLGDRNTEAFF TGTGCCATTGGCTTAGGTGATAGGAACACTGAAGCTTTCTTT
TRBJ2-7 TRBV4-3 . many CASSQELGTRDYEQYF TGCGCCAGCAGCCAAGAGTTAGGGACTCGCGACTACGAGCAGTACTTC
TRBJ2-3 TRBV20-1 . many CSADAGGSTDTQYF TGCAGTGCTGATGCCGGGGGTAGCACAGATACGCAGTATTTT
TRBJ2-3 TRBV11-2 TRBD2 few CASSLVVAGGSTDTQYF TGTGCCAGCAGCTTAGTGGTAGCGGGGGGTAGCACAGATACGCAGTATTTT
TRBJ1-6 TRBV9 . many CASSARGTRNSPLHF TGTGCCAGCAGCGCCAGGGGAACCCGCAATTCACCCCTCCACTTT
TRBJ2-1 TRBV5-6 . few CASSLVRGGEQFF TGTGCCAGCAGCTTGGTACGGGGCGGTGAGCAGTTCTTC
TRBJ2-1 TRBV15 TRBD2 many CATSRAAGGNNEQFF TGTGCCACCAGCAGAGCCGCGGGGGGGAACAATGAGCAGTTCTTC
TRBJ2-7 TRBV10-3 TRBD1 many CAISPGQASDEQYF TGTGCCATCAGCCCGGGACAGGCCTCCGACGAGCAGTACTTC
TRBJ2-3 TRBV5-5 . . CASSLVFRTDTQYF TGTGCCAGCAGCTTGGTATTTCGCACAGATACGCAGTATTTT
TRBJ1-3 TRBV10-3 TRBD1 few CAISVGQRSSGNTIYF TGTGCCATCAGTGTGGGACAGCGATCCTCTGGAAACACCATATATTTT
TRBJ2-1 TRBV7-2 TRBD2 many CASSLARGAGPYNEQFF TGTGCCAGCAGCTTAGCGCGGGGAGCGGGGCCCTACAATGAGCAGTTCTTC
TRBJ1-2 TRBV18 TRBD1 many CASSPETGPRGYTF TGTGCCAGCTCACCGGAGACAGGGCCAAGAGGCTACACCTTC
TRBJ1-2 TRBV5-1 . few CASTPEANYGYTF TGCGCCAGCACCCCGGAGGCCAACTATGGCTACACCTTC
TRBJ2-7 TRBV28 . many CASSSYRPYEQYF TGTGCCAGCAGTTCCTACCGACCCTACGAGCAGTACTTC
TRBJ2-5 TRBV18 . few CASSPASPPEETQYF TGTGCCAGCTCCCCAGCCTCGCCGCCGGAAGAGACCCAGTACTTC
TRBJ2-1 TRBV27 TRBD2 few CASSERTSGALEQFF TGTGCCAGCAGTGAAAGGACTAGCGGGGCCCTCGAACAGTTCTTC
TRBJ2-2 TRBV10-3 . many CAISESPGNTGELFF TGTGCCATCAGTGAGTCCCCGGGGAACACCGGGGAGCTGTTTTTT
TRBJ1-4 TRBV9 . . CASSARQNNEKLFF TGTGCCAGCAGCGCCCGACAGAATAATGAAAAACTGTTTTTT
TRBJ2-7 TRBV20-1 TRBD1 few CSAQGQPKAPYEQYF TGCAGTGCCCAGGGACAGCCAAAGGCCCCCTACGAGCAGTACTTC
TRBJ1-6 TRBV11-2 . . CASSLSSGRVNSPLHF TGTGCCAGCAGCTTAAGCTCCGGTAGAGTTAATTCACCCCTCCACTTT
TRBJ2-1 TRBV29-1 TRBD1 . CSVRGTGGINEQFF TGCAGCGTTCGGGGGACAGGGGGCATTAATGAGCAGTTCTTC
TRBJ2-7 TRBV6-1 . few CASSEWGQSSYEQYF TGTGCCAGCAGTGAATGGGGGCAGAGCTCCTACGAGCAGTACTTC
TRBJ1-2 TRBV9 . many CASSSLGIYYGYTF TGTGCCAGCAGCTCTCTAGGGATTTACTATGGCTACACCTTC
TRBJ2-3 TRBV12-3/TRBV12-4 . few CASSPTDTQYF TGTGCCAGCAGCCCAACAGATACGCAGTATTTT